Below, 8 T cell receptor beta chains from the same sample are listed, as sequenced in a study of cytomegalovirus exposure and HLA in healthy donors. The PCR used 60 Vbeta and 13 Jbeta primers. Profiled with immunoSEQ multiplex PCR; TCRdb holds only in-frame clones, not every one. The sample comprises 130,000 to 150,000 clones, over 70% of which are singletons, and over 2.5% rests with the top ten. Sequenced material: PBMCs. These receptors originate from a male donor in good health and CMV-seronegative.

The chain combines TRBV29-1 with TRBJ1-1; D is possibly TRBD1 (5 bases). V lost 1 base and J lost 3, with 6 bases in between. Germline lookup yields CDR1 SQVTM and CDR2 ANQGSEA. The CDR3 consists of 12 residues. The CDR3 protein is CSVEGGDTEAFF. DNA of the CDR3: TGCAGCGTTGAAGGGGGGGACACTGAAGCTTTCTTT.

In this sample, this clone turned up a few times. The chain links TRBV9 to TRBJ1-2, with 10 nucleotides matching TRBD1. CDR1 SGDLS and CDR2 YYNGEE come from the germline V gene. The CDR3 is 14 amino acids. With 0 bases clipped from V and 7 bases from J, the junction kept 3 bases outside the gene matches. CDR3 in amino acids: CASSVGQGASGYTF. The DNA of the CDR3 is TGTGCCAGCAGCGTAGGACAGGGGGCATCTGGCTACACCTTC.

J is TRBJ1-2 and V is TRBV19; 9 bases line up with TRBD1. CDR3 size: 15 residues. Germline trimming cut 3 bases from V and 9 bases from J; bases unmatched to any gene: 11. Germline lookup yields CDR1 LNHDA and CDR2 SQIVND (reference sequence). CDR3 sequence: CASSMTGTGSPRYTF. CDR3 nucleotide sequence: TGTGCCAGTAGTATGACCGGGACAGGGTCTCCTCGCTACACCTTC.

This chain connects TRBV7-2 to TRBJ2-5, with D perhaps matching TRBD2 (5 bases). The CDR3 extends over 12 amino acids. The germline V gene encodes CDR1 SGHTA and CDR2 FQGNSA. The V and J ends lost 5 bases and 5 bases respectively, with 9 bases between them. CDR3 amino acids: CASSPWRETQYF. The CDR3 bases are TGTGCCAGCAGCCCTTGGAGGGAGACCCAGTACTTC.

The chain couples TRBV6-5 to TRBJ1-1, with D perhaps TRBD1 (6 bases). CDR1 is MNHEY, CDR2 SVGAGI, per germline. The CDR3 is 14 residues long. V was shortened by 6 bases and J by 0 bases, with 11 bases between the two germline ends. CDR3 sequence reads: CASREQGLNTEAFF. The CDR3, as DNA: TGTGCCAGCAGGGAGCAGGGGCTGAACACTGAAGCTTTCTTT.

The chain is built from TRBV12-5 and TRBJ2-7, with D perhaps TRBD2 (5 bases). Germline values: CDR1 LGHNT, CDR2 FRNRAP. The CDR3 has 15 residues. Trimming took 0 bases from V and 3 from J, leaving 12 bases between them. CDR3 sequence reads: CASGLVTSAYYEQYF. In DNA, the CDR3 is TGTGCTAGTGGTTTGGTAACTAGTGCATACTACGAGCAGTACTTC.

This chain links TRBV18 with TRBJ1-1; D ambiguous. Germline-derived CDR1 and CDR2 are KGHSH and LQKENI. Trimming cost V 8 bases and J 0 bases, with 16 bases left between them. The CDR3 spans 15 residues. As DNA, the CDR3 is TGTGCCAGCAACGACCGGGATAAAATGAACACTGAAGCTTTCTTT. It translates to CASNDRDKMNTEAFF.

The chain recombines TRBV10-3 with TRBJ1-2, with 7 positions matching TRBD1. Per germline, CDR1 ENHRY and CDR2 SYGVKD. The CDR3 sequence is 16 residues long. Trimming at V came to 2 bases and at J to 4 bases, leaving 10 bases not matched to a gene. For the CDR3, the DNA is TGTGCCATCAGTGAGCATCCCCAGACAGGGCCCTATGGCTACACCTTC. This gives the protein CAISEHPQTGPYGYTF.